These T cell receptor beta chains were read from a single sample in a study of T cell responses to AZD1222 COVID-19 vaccine. Clones were read by immunoSEQ multiplex PCR, and TCRdb kept only the in-frame ones, dropping some. The sample holds around 120,000 clones; roughly 88% are singletons and the top ten take approximately 10%. This material consisted of peripheral blood, taken on day 0 of AZD1222 vaccination. The source of these receptors is an adult in good health. Each CDR3 is given with its conserved first and last residue. D genes are given only for firm matches. Not all rows give a size; the values are once, few, many and, for expanded clones, a class.

D	size	V	length	J	DNA	CDR3
TRBD1	NA	TRBV18	14	TRBJ1-2	TGTGCCAGCTTACCAGACAGGGGGATTCGGGGCTACACCTTC	CASLPDRGIRGYTF
TRBD2	NA	TRBV5-1	14	TRBJ2-7	TGCGCCAGCTCTACTAGCGGGAACTCCTACGAGCAGTACTTC	CASSTSGNSYEQYF
TRBD2	NA	TRBV7-2	16	TRBJ2-1	TGTGCCAGCAGCTTAGAGAGGCGGGGGGCGTGGAATGAGCAGTTCTTC	CASSLERRGAWNEQFF
TRBD1	NA	TRBV7-3	15	TRBJ1-6	TGTGCCAGCAGCTTAACCGGGACAGCTAATTCACCCCTCCACTTT	CASSLTGTANSPLHF
TRBD2	NA	TRBV7-2	16	TRBJ2-5	TGTGCCAGCAGCTTGGGACCTAGCGGGGTCAGAGAGACCCAGTACTTC	CASSLGPSGVRETQYF
NA	NA	TRBV6-5	13	TRBJ1-5	TGTGCCAGCAGCCTTAACAGGAATCAGCCCCAGCATTTT	CASSLNRNQPQHF
NA	NA	TRBV12-3/TRBV12-4	11	TRBJ2-7	TGTGCCAGCAGTTTAGGGCCAGAGCAGTACTTC	CASSLGPEQYF
TRBD1	once	TRBV5-5	15	TRBJ1-1	TGTGCCAGCAGCCCCTGGAACAGGGGGGCCACTGAAGCTTTCTTT	CASSPWNRGATEAFF
TRBD1	NA	TRBV7-6	15	TRBJ1-3	TGTGCCAGCAGCCTGACAGGGAACTCTGGAAACACCATATATTTT	CASSLTGNSGNTIYF
NA	NA	TRBV6-5	14	TRBJ2-7	TGTGCCAGCAGTTATACTAGGGATTCCTACGAGCAGTACTTC	CASSYTRDSYEQYF
NA	NA	TRBV4-1	14	TRBJ2-5	TGCGCCAGCAGCCAAGACAGGGCGAAAGAGACCCAGTACTTC	CASSQDRAKETQYF
NA	NA	TRBV11-2	14	TRBJ2-2	TGTGCCAGCAGCTCAGACGGGAACACCGGGGAGCTGTTTTTT	CASSSDGNTGELFF
NA	NA	TRBV30	13	TRBJ1-6	TGTGCCTGGAGCGGGACGGCTGATTCACCCCTCCACTTT	CAWSGTADSPLHF
NA	NA	TRBV5-4	14	TRBJ1-2	TGTGCCAGCATTCCGGACGGAGATAGCGGTGGCTACACCTTC	CASIPDGDSGGYTF
TRBD1	NA	TRBV2	14	TRBJ1-2	TGTGCCAGCAGCGCGGACAGGCGAGCTCAGGGCTACACCTTC	CASSADRRAQGYTF
NA	NA	TRBV11-2	14	TRBJ2-4	TGTGCCAGCAGCTTCGCAGGGTTTAAAAACATTCAGTACTTC	CASSFAGFKNIQYF
NA	NA	TRBV5-4	14	TRBJ1-1	TGTGCCAGCAGCTTGCAGGGAGCGAACACTGAAGCTTTCTTT	CASSLQGANTEAFF
TRBD1	NA	TRBV18	17	TRBJ1-1	TGTGCCAGCTCACCACGGGACAGGGGGTCGATGAACACTGAAGCTTTCTTT	CASSPRDRGSMNTEAFF
NA	NA	TRBV19	17	TRBJ1-1	TGTGCCAGTAGCCCCCCCCCGGGGGGAACGGTGAACACTGAAGCTTTCTTT	CASSPPPGGTVNTEAFF
NA	NA	TRBV7-9	14	TRBJ2-1	TGTGCCAGCAGCTTAGGTCCTAGTCCGAATGAGCAGTTCTTC	CASSLGPSPNEQFF
NA	NA	TRBV6-6	16	TRBJ2-7	TGTGCCAGCAGTCCTTCCATGGCCCTAGGCTCCTACGAGCAGTACTTC	CASSPSMALGSYEQYF
TRBD2	once	TRBV7-3	20	TRBJ2-1	TGTGCCAGCAGCTTATCAGCTAGCGGGGGTCACCGAAGCTCCTACAATGAGCAGTTCTTC	CASSLSASGGHRSSYNEQFF
TRBD1	few	TRBV4-1	16	TRBJ2-5	TGCGCCAGCAGCCCCCTCCCGGGACAGGGGCCAGAGACCCAGTACTTC	CASSPLPGQGPETQYF
NA	NA	TRBV5-6	15	TRBJ1-1	TGTGCCAGCAGCTTTTTTGGGGCTGGAAACACTGAAGCTTTCTTT	CASSFFGAGNTEAFF
NA	NA	TRBV27	13	TRBJ2-1	TGTGCCAGCAGTCCAACCCAGAAAGATGAGCAGTTCTTC	CASSPTQKDEQFF
TRBD2	NA	TRBV4-2	16	TRBJ2-7	TGTGCCAGCAGCGGGCGGAGCCAGCGGGGTTCTTACGAGCAGTACTTC	CASSGRSQRGSYEQYF
NA	NA	TRBV23-1	16	TRBJ1-6	TGCGCCAGCAGTCCCACGAGAGACAGAATTAATTCACCCCTCCACTTT	CASSPTRDRINSPLHF
NA	NA	TRBV19	14	TRBJ1-2	TGTGCCAGTAGTATAACAGGGCCGAGGAAGGGCTACACCTTC	CASSITGPRKGYTF
NA	NA	TRBV6-5	14	TRBJ2-7	TGTGCCAGCAGTTACTCCTCACGCTCCTACGAGCAGTACTTC	CASSYSSRSYEQYF
NA	NA	TRBV7-9	15	TRBJ1-3	TGTGCCAGCAGCCGCACAAAACCCTCTGGAAACACCATATATTTT	CASSRTKPSGNTIYF
NA	NA	TRBV4-1	15	TRBJ1-5	TGCGCCAGCAGCCAAACACCGGGGAGCAATCAGCCCCAGCATTTT	CASSQTPGSNQPQHF
NA	NA	TRBV30	14	TRBJ2-1	TGTGCCTGGAGTCCAACCTTAATAGGGAATGAGCAGTTCTTC	CAWSPTLIGNEQFF
NA	few	TRBV5-6	11	TRBJ1-2	TGTGCCAGCAGCCGAAACAGGGAGGACACCTTC	CASSRNREDTF
NA	NA	TRBV7-2	14	TRBJ1-4	TGTGCCAGCGGAAAGGGGCAGGGGAGTGAAAAACTGTTTTTT	CASGKGQGSEKLFF
NA	NA	TRBV5-3	14	TRBJ2-1	TGTGCCAGAAGCTTGCCCGCCTGGCACGATGAGCAGTTCTTC	CARSLPAWHDEQFF
NA	once	TRBV3-1/TRBV3-2	15	TRBJ1-1	TGTGCCAGCAGCCAAGAAGGGACTTTGAACACTGAAGCTTTCTTT	CASSQEGTLNTEAFF
TRBD2	NA	TRBV13	14	TRBJ2-2	TGTGCCAGCAGCTCGGGACTAGAGACCGGGGAGCTGTTTTTT	CASSSGLETGELFF
NA	NA	TRBV18	13	TRBJ2-7	TGTGCCAGCTCACCCCCGAATTCCTACGAGCAGTACTTC	CASSPPNSYEQYF
NA	NA	TRBV28	15	TRBJ2-1	TGTGCCCTGGGGGGTGAGCGGCGCTCCTACAATGAGCAGTTCTTC	CALGGERRSYNEQFF
TRBD1	NA	TRBV6-6	15	TRBJ1-1	TGTGCCAGCAGTTCGACAGGGACAAAAAACACTGAAGCTTTCTTT	CASSSTGTKNTEAFF
NA	NA	TRBV19	17	TRBJ1-3	TGTGCCAGTAGTATAGGCCTTACGATCGTCTCTGGAAACACCATATATTTT	CASSIGLTIVSGNTIYF
NA	NA	TRBV28	14	TRBJ1-2	TGTGCCAGCAGTTTGAACGGGGCTAACTATGGCTACACCTTC	CASSLNGANYGYTF
NA	NA	TRBV5-6	14	TRBJ2-1	TGTGCCAGCAGCTTAGGCAGGGGCTACAATGAGCAGTTCTTC	CASSLGRGYNEQFF